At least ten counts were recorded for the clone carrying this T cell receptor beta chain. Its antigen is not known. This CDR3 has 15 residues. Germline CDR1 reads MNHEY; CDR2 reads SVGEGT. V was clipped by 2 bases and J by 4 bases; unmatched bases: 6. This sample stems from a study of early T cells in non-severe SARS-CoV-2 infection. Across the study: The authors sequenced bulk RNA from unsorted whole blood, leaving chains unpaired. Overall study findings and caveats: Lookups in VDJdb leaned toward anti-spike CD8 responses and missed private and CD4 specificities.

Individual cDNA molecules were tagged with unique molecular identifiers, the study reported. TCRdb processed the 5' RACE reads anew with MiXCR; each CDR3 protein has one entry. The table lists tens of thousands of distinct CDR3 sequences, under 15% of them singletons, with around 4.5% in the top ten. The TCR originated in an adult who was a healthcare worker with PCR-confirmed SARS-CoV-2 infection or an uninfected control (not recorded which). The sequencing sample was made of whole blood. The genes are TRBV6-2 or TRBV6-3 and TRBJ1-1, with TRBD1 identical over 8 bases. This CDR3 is CASSYDDRGTTEAFF. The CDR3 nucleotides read TGTGCCAGCAGTTACGACGACAGGGGAACCACTGAAGCTTTCTTT.